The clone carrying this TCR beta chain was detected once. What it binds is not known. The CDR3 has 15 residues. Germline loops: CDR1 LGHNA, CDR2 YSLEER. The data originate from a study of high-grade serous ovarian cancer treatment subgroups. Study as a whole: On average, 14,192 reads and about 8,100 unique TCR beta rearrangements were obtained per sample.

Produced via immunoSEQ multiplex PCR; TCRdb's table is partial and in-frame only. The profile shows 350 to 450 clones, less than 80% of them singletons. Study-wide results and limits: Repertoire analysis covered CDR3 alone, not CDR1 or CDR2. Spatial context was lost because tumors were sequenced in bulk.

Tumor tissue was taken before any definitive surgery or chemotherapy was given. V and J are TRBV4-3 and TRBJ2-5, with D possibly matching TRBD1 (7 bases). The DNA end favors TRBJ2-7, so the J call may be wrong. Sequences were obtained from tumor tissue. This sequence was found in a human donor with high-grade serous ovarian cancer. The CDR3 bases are TGCGCCAGCAGCCAAGAGGAGGGGGCATCCTACGAGCAGTACTTC. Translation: CASSQEEGASYEQYF.